Listed below are T cell receptor beta chains from one sample, sequenced in a study of T cells after yellow fever vaccination. TCRdb processed the 5' RACE reads anew with MiXCR; each CDR3 protein has one entry. Of around 73,000 distinct CDR3 sequences in the sample, over 7.5% were seen once. The starting material was CD8+ T cells sorted from PBMCs, obtained on the day of the yellow fever booster vaccination. Every receptor here comes from a man under 40 who received the YFV17D yellow fever vaccine. The CDR3 runs from the conserved cysteine through the conserved F or W. Fields, in order: clone size, V gene, D gene, J gene, CDR3 DNA, CDR3 protein. The D gene is left open where the match is weak. A row's size may be missing; if present it is once, few, many or a size class.

>.|TRBV4-2|.|TRBJ2-7
TGTGCCAGCAGCCTTTTACAGGGTGAAGAGCAGTACTTC
CASSLLQGEEQYF
>many|TRBV4-3|TRBD2|TRBJ2-1
TGCGCCAGCAGCCAAATTAAAAGAGCGGGAGGCAATGAGCAGTTCTTC
CASSQIKRAGGNEQFF
>few|TRBV20-1|.|TRBJ1-1
TGCTCCGTCCAAGGGGCGGGCACTGAAGCTTTCTTT
CSVQGAGTEAFF
>.|TRBV12-3/TRBV12-4|TRBD2|TRBJ2-2
TGTGCCAGCAGTTTTTGGGTAGCGGGAACGAACACCGGGGAGCTGTTTTTT
CASSFWVAGTNTGELFF
>few|TRBV29-1|TRBD2|TRBJ2-1
TGCAGCGACGGAGCGGGAGTTAATGAGCAGTTCTTC
CSDGAGVNEQFF
>many|TRBV14|.|TRBJ2-3
TGTGCCAGCAGCCAAGAACCCCCCCCCGATACGCAGTATTTT
CASSQEPPPDTQYF
>.|TRBV7-2|.|TRBJ2-1
TGTGCCAGCAGCTTTAAATATAGTGGTGAGCAGTTCTTC
CASSFKYSGEQFF
>few|TRBV4-3|.|TRBJ2-3
TGCGCCAGCAGACTTAGTTGGAGCGCAGATACGCAGTATTTT
CASRLSWSADTQYF
>many|TRBV7-9|TRBD2|TRBJ2-5
TGTGCCAGCAGCGCACCCGGGACTAGCGGGATGGGGCAGTACTTC
CASSAPGTSGMGQYF
>few|TRBV7-9|TRBD1|TRBJ1-2
TGTGCCAGCAGCTTCTGGGACAGGGGAGGCGGCTACACCTTC
CASSFWDRGGGYTF
>many|TRBV6-2/TRBV6-3|.|TRBJ2-7
TGTGCCAGCAAAGACCCCCAGCGCGCGTCCTACGAGCAGTACTTC
CASKDPQRASYEQYF
>.|TRBV5-4|TRBD2|TRBJ2-2
TGTGCCAGCAGCTTGTTGGCGGGAGGTTCCTCCGGGGAGCTGTTTTTT
CASSLLAGGSSGELFF
>.|TRBV5-1|.|TRBJ2-3
TGCGCCAGCAGCTTGGCCGGGGCGATCTACACAGATACGCAGTATTTT
CASSLAGAIYTDTQYF
>few|TRBV7-9|TRBD1|TRBJ1-2
TGTGCCAGCAGCCCCGGGGACAGGGGATCGGATGGCTACACCTTC
CASSPGDRGSDGYTF
>few|TRBV4-3|.|TRBJ1-1
TGCGCCAGCAGCCAAGAATCACGTGGCACTGAAGCTTTCTTT
CASSQESRGTEAFF
>.|TRBV6-5|.|TRBJ2-7
TGTGCCAGCAGTTACTCGACCTACGCCCGCCAACCCTACGAGCAGTACTTC
CASSYSTYARQPYEQYF
>.|TRBV29-1|.|TRBJ1-2
TGCAGCGTTGAAGAGGGCACAGCTGACTATGGCTACACCTTC
CSVEEGTADYGYTF
>.|TRBV7-2|.|TRBJ2-7
TGTGCCAGCAGCTTATTGGCGACTGGGGTATACGAGCAGTACTTC
CASSLLATGVYEQYF
>.|TRBV14|.|TRBJ2-1
TGTGCCAGCAGCATCACGGCTGGTGGCTACAATGAGCAGTTCTTC
CASSITAGGYNEQFF
>many|TRBV4-2|.|TRBJ2-3
TGTGCCAGCAGTTTTAGCGGAGATACGCAGTATTTT
CASSFSGDTQYF
>few|TRBV19|TRBD1|TRBJ2-7
TGTGCCAGTAGTATCGGGACAGGGGGCGGCTACGAGCAGTACTTC
CASSIGTGGGYEQYF
>few|TRBV11-3|.|TRBJ2-3
TGTGCCAGCAGCTTCGCGCATCTCACAGATACGCAGTATTTT
CASSFAHLTDTQYF
>few|TRBV9|TRBD1|TRBJ2-2
TGTGCCAGCAGCATCACAACAGGGGGCACCGGGGAGCTGTTTTTT
CASSITTGGTGELFF
>many|TRBV27|.|TRBJ2-2
TGTGCCAGCAGTTTTGGCGACCCCGGGGAGCTGTTTTTT
CASSFGDPGELFF
>many|TRBV4-2|.|TRBJ2-5
TGTGCCAGCAGCCAAGATATGTACGTGGCTAGCAGACAAGAGACCCAGTACTTC
CASSQDMYVASRQETQYF
>.|TRBV20-1|.|TRBJ1-5
TGCAGTGCTAGAGATACGATGGAACAGGGAAGGCCCCAGCATTTT
CSARDTMEQGRPQHF
>.|TRBV5-1|.|TRBJ2-1
TGCGCCAGCAGCTTTGCCGGGACGCCCTACAATGAGCAGTTCTTC
CASSFAGTPYNEQFF
>.|TRBV6-5|.|TRBJ1-1
TGTGCCAGCAGTTACTCGACGGGGGGGGATACTGAAGCTTTCTTT
CASSYSTGGDTEAFF
>.|TRBV5-4|.|TRBJ2-5
TGTGCCAGCAGCTTGGTAGAACAAGAGACCCAGTACTTC
CASSLVEQETQYF
>few|TRBV9|TRBD1|TRBJ2-7
TGTGCCAGCAGCGTCGCACAGGGGGCTACTACGGAGCAGTACTTC
CASSVAQGATTEQYF
>.|TRBV6-2/TRBV6-3|TRBD2|TRBJ2-1
TGTGCCAGCAGTTACGGGACTAGCGGACACAATGAGCAGTTCTTC
CASSYGTSGHNEQFF
>.|TRBV4-3|.|TRBJ1-1
TGCGCCAGCAGCCAAGAGCAGGGGTTGGGGCCTGAAGCTTTCTTT
CASSQEQGLGPEAFF
>.|TRBV20-1|TRBD2|TRBJ2-1
TGCAGTGCCCTGGGGACTAGCGGTTCATTTTACAATGAGCAGTTCTTC
CSALGTSGSFYNEQFF
>many|TRBV4-3|.|TRBJ2-6
TGCGCCAGCAGCACCGGGAGCTCTGGGGCCAACGTCCTGACTTTC
CASSTGSSGANVLTF